This T cell receptor beta chain derives from a study of T cells in women clearing cervical HPV infection. CDR1 SGHTA and CDR2 FQGNSA come from the germline V gene. Trimming shortened V by 5 bases and J by 2 bases, and 13 bases separated the two germline ends. This CDR3 has 14 amino acids. Sequencing was performed with immunoSEQ multiplex PCR; in TCRdb, only in-frame clones are kept and a portion is missing. Recorded here are tens of thousands of clones; the top ten clones represent about 3.1%. A note on this clone: The read ends 3 residues early relative to the CDR3; the germline J gene fills the gap.

The source of this sequence is a woman aged 18 to 75 with a cervical HPV16 infection that either progressed to CIN3+ or cleared (not recorded which). Source material: blood buffy coat. The rearrangement links TRBV7-2 to TRBJ2-7; TRBD2 is a possible D gene (6 bases). CDR3 region: CASSQRGSPYEQYF. The covered CDR3 bases are TGTGCCAGCAGCCAACGGGGGTCCCCCTACGAG.